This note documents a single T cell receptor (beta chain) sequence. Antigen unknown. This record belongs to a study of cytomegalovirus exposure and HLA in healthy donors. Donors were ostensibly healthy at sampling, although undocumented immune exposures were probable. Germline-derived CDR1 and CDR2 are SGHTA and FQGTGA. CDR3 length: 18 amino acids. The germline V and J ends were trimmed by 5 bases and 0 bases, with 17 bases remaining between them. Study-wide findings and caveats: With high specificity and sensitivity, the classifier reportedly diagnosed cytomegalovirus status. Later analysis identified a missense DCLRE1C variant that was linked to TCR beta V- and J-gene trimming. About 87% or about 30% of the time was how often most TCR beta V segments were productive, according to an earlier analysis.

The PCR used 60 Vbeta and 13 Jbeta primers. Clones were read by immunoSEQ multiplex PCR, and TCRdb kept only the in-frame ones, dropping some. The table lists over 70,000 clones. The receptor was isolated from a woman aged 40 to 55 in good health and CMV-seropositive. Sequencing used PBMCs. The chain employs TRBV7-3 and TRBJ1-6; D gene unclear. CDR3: CASSRPETGSSYNSPLHF. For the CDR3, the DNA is TGTGCCAGCAGCCGGCCTGAAACGGGTAGCTCCTATAATTCACCCCTCCACTTT.